Detailed here is one T cell receptor (beta chain). This clonotype was observed at least ten times. Its antigen specificity is not known. No much larger clone is present one base from it, and per-base qualities are unavailable. The entry originates in a study of breast tumors, draining lymph nodes, adjacent tissues (dated by TCRdb to about 2016). Turning to the overall study: In breast cancer patients, the study compared the TCR beta repertoires of tumor, adjacent nontumor tissue and axillary lymph nodes. In human breast cancer, the study set out to evaluate how tumor, surrounding tissue and draining lymph node repertoires relate to one another and whether T cells may move between these sites.

What the work shows at the level of the full study, not this receptor alone: T-cell repertoire diversity in tumors was found to be lower than in lymph nodes but higher than in nontumor tissue, and preferential V and J gene usage was observed. The conclusion that tumor T cells originate in lymph nodes was presented as consistent with a hypothesis rather than as directly demonstrated. A scenario in which most tumor T cells derive from the lymph node and then expand within tumor tissue was judged to be consistent with the data. In luminal-like breast cancer, tumor and nontumor tissue repertoires resembled each other significantly more than in basal-like breast cancer.

Taken from cysteine to phenylalanine, the CDR3 has 16 residues. The kept DNA is CDR3 alone, 48 bases in frame from the first base. The germline V gene provides CDR1 MNHEY and CDR2 SVGEGT. Cut back by 0 bases and 9 bases, the V and J ends lie 21 bases apart. Lymph node samples came from the axillary draining lymph nodes of breast cancer patients. Sequencer: Illumina HiSeq 2000. TCR beta chain libraries were generated through multiplex PCR amplification. The amplified TCR beta chain products were analyzed by high-throughput sequencing. Using fastp at Q25 and MiXCR, TCRdb reprocessed the public reads and kept productive beta chains. Each record represents a unique CDR3 protein, reported with the most common genes and DNA among its rows. The sample data list approximately 190,000 distinct CDR3 sequences, and around 33% of these were observed just once. 4.3% of the sample is held by the ten biggest clonotypes.

The chain joins TRBV6-2 or TRBV6-3 to TRBJ2-7, and possibly TRBD1, on 6 matching bases. The source material was axillary lymph node tissue. This clonotype was obtained from a female donor with breast cancer. Some clones in this sample may be carry-over from other donors' samples. The sequence in DNA is TGTGCCAGCAGTTACTCGATACGACAGGCCCACTATGGGCAGTACTTC. Translated, it reads CASSYSIRQAHYGQYF.